This T cell receptor beta chain derives from a study of T cell responses to AZD1222 COVID-19 vaccine. The method was immunoSEQ multiplex PCR; TCRdb's version includes in-frame clones alone and lacks a portion of them. The sample carries under 150,000 clones, roughly 91% recorded once. The CDR3 loop spans 14 amino acids. Germline V gene data show CDR1 as SGHDN and CDR2 as FVKESK. V was pared by 1 base and J by 0 bases, with 6 bases between. Study findings and constraints: Mapped onto spike, vaccine-associated CD4 TCRs spanned it and were dominant at 160-218 and 743-854. The study identified only five or six AZD1222 recipients as seropositive at baseline. In a largely white British group with more females than males, clonal diversity was possibly underestimated. Per reports, nearly half of all spike-specific TCRs target regions that are unmutated in variants.

With respect to this clone: Its antigen is not identified.

The sequence was obtained from an adult in good health. The material was peripheral blood, obtained on day 0 of AZD1222 vaccination. The chain recombines TRBV14 with TRBJ1-1; D ambiguous. The CDR3 sequence: CASSQATVNTEAFF. In DNA form, the CDR3 reads TGTGCCAGCAGCCAAGCAACTGTGAACACTGAAGCTTTCTTT.